This TCR beta chain was recovered during a study of post-analysis software for immune sequencing data. To note about this clonotype: Its cognate antigen is unknown.

Included in the TCR beta cDNA libraries were unique molecular identifiers. TCRdb re-derived calls from the PCR reads in MiXCR, one entry per CDR3 protein. The repertoire holds about half a million distinct CDR3 sequences, with roughly 45% as singletons. The study, taken as a whole, reports: Among five TRBV segments more frequent in patients than controls were TRBV5-6, TRBV5-1 and TRBV20-1.

The CDR3 length is 14 residues. The V and J ends lost 5 bases and 5 bases respectively, with 16 bases between them. The sample comprised blood. This receptor was taken from a girl aged 5-17 years with multiple sclerosis. This chain links TRBV6-7 with TRBJ2-7, with D possibly called TRBD1 or TRBD2 (5 bases each). TRBV6-7 carries the ORF label, with uncertain function. The CDR3 sequence: CASSNRDGYHEQYF. The DNA of the CDR3 is TGTGCCAGCAGTAACCGGGACGGCTACCACGAGCAGTACTTC.